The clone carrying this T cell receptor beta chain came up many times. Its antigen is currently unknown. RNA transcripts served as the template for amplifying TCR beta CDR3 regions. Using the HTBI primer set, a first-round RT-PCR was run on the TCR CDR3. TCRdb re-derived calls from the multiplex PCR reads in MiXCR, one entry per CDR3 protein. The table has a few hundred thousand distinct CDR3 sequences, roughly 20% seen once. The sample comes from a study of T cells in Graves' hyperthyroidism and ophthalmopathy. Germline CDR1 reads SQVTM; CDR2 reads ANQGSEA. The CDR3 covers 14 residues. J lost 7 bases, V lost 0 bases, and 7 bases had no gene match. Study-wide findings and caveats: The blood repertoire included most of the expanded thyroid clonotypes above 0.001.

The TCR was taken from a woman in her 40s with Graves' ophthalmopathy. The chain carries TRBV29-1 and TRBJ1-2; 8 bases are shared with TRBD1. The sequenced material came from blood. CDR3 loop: CSVEEGGQASGYTF. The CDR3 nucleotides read TGCAGCGTTGAAGAGGGGGGACAGGCGAGTGGCTACACCTTC.